These 18 T cell receptor beta chains originate from one sample sequenced in a study of CD8 T cells in ankylosing spondylitis (dated by TCRdb to 2016 to 2017). Receptor libraries were prepared by 5' RACE. Sequencing relied on an Illumina HiSeq 2500. Starting from the raw public reads, TCRdb applied fastp trimming at Q25, assembled clones with MiXCR and retained in-frame beta chains. Rows merge per CDR3 protein into single entries with the most common DNA and genes. Within this sample are approximately 250,000 distinct CDR3 sequences, with 32% of them counted one time only. The ten most abundant clones make up roughly 4.2% of the sample. The source material was blood, either unsorted or a sorted T cell fraction (not recorded which). These receptors all come from a male donor with ankylosing spondylitis or in good health (not recorded which).

This clonotype has only a few counts. The CDR3 nucleotides are TGTGCCATCAATACCGAGGGGACAGCCTACGAGCAGTACTTC. It yields the protein CAINTEGTAYEQYF. The chain uses TRBV10-3 and TRBJ2-7; 7 bases align to TRBD1. CDR1 and CDR2 from the germline V gene are ENHRY and SYGVKD. After removal of 7 bases from V and 2 bases from J, the junction contained 8 bases not matched to a gene. This CDR3 spans 14 amino acids.

V usage is TRBV7-2 and J usage is TRBJ2-5; D not certain. Germline CDR1 and CDR2: SGHTA and FQGNSA. This CDR3 has 14 amino acids. Trimming took off 6 bases at V and 5 bases at J, with 16 bases between the two ends. CDR3 DNA sequence: TGTGCCAGCAGTCACCTCGCACCGTATGAGACCCAGTACTTC. The encoded protein is CASSHLAPYETQYF.

This clonotype was detected only a few times. This chain joins TRBV7-9 and TRBJ1-1; D not resolved. Germline CDR1 SEHNR, CDR2 FQNEAQ (reference sequence). This CDR3 is 12 amino acids long. The V gene lost 3 bases and the J gene lost 6 bases, with 8 bases spanning the gap. The CDR3 DNA reads TGTGCCAGCAGCTTTGGGTTCTCTGAAGCTTTCTTT. Its protein is CASSFGFSEAFF.

In its sample, this clonotype was seen a few times. The chain links TRBV5-1 to TRBJ2-3; D gene uncertain. V gave up 4 bases and J gave up 2 bases, with 8 bases separating them. This CDR3 spans 13 amino acids. Germline V lookup: CDR1 SGHRS, CDR2 YFSETQ. The CDR3: CASSAHSTDTQYF. DNA of the CDR3: TGCGCCAGCAGCGCCCACTCCACAGATACGCAGTATTTT.

The V gene is TRBV18, the J gene TRBJ2-5, with D possibly matching TRBD2 (5 bases). V lost 3 bases, J lost 2 bases, and 16 bases lay in between. The germline V gene encodes CDR1 KGHSH and CDR2 LQKENI. This CDR3 region has 16 residues. The CDR3 region has the DNA TGTGCCAGCTCACCCCGGGAACCAGTCACTCAAGAGACCCAGTACTTC. Translating it yields CASSPREPVTQETQYF.

This clonotype was picked up a small number of times. This sequence joins TRBV7-9 and TRBJ1-1; 7 nucleotides match TRBD1. This CDR3 has 14 amino acids. CDR1 is SEHNR and CDR2 is FQNEAQ in the germline V gene (reference sequence). With V trimmed by 5 bases and J by 0 bases, 3 bases remained unmatched. The CDR3 here is CASSIRGMNTEAFF. The CDR3 nucleotides read TGTGCCAGCAGCATCAGGGGGATGAACACTGAAGCTTTCTTT.

The rearrangement links TRBV7-2 to TRBJ1-1; D call uncertain. The CDR3 is made up of 14 amino acids. Trimming took 3 bases from V and 3 from J, leaving 11 bases between them. Germline V gene data show CDR1 as SGHTA and CDR2 as FQGNSA. Here the CDR3 DNA reads TGTGCCAGCAGCTTCTATGGTCCGGACACTGAAGCTTTCTTT. Amino acid sequence: CASSFYGPDTEAFF.

J is TRBJ2-1 and V is TRBV4-1, with D possibly matching TRBD2 (7 bases). Trimming removed 1 base at V and 4 bases at J, with 17 bases between. Per germline, CDR1 MGHRA and CDR2 YSYEKL. This CDR3 contains 17 residues. The CDR3: CASSQGQAGEPYNEQFF. The CDR3 DNA reads TGCGCCAGCAGCCAAGGACAGGCGGGGGAACCTTACAATGAGCAGTTCTTC.

The rearrangement uses TRBV5-1 and TRBJ2-7; D unclear. V dropped 1 base and J dropped 3 bases, with 5 bases sitting between them. Germline CDR1 reads SGHRS; CDR2 reads YFSETQ. The CDR3 has 12 residues. In DNA, the CDR3 is TGCGCCAGCAGCTTGAATGGCTACGAGCAGTACTTC. Translating gives CASSLNGYEQYF.

V is TRBV5-1 and J is TRBJ2-1; possibly TRBD2 for D (5 bases). CDR3 length: 16 residues. Germline V CDR1 and CDR2: SGHRS, YFSETQ. V was shortened by 0 bases and J by 4 bases, with 14 bases between the two germline ends. The CDR3 coding sequence is TGCGCCAGCAGCTTGGCCCCCGGACTCCGATACAATGAGCAGTTCTTC. Its translation is CASSLAPGLRYNEQFF.

This clonotype was counted between two and nine times. The chain is built from TRBV12-3 or TRBV12-4 and TRBJ2-7, with D uncertain. The CDR3 contains 12 residues. The V and J ends lost 1 base and 6 bases respectively, with 7 bases between them. This CDR3 is CASSLGPREQYF. DNA for the CDR3: TGTGCCAGCAGTTTAGGACCGCGCGAGCAGTACTTC.

This clonotype was picked up a small number of times. V usage is TRBV20-1 and J usage is TRBJ2-5; 9 positions match TRBD2. The germline V gene encodes CDR1 DFQATT and CDR2 SNEGSKA (reference sequence). The V segment lost 4 bases and the J segment 2 bases; nucleotides outside the gene matches: 11. The length of the CDR3 is 16 residues. The CDR3: CSATGLAGILQETQYF. The CDR3 nucleotides are TGCAGTGCTACTGGTCTAGCGGGGATACTACAAGAGACCCAGTACTTC.

This chain links TRBV2 with TRBJ2-3; 9 bases match TRBD2. CDR3 length equals 16 residues. The germline gives CDR1 SNHLY, CDR2 FYNNEI. V lost 1 base, J lost 2 bases, and 4 bases stayed unmatched. The CDR3 here is CASSEEAGGFTDTQYF. DNA for the CDR3: TGTGCCAGCAGTGAAGAAGCGGGGGGTTTCACAGATACGCAGTATTTT. Using reference TRBV2 and TRBJ2-3 for the parts outside the CDR3, the full variable domain is EPEVTQTPSHQVTQMGQEVILRCVPISNHLYFYWYRQILGQKVEFLVSFYNNEISEKSEIFDDQFSVERPDGSNFTLKIRSTKLEDSAMYFCASSEEAGGFTDTQYFGPGTRLTVL.

The gene calls are TRBV20-1 and TRBJ2-1, with D possibly matching TRBD1 (6 bases). Trimming left V 2 bases short and J 2 bases short, with 10 bases between. The germline V gene has CDR1 DFQATT and CDR2 SNEGSKA (reference sequence). The length of the CDR3 is 14 residues. The CDR3 reads CSARRQATYNEQFF. The CDR3 DNA reads TGCAGTGCTAGAAGACAGGCGACCTACAATGAGCAGTTCTTC.

The J gene is TRBJ1-1, the V gene TRBV11-2, with D hard to call. This CDR3 has 13 residues. From germline, CDR1 is SGHAT and CDR2 FQNNGV. The V end lost 5 bases, the J end lost 6 bases, and 13 bases lay between the germline ends. CDR3 sequence reads: CASSPRLMSEAFF. For the CDR3, the DNA is TGTGCCAGCAGCCCCCGGCTTATGTCTGAAGCTTTCTTT.

The CDR3 DNA is TGTGCCAGCACCCCGGACAGCTACGAGCAGTACTTC. Its protein product is CASTPDSYEQYF. The rearrangement joins TRBV2 to TRBJ2-7, with D possibly TRBD1 on 6 matching bases. The CDR3 loop spans 12 amino acids. Trimming took off 7 bases at V and 3 bases at J, with 10 bases between the two ends. Per the germline V gene, CDR1 is SNHLY and CDR2 is FYNNEI.

The chain employs TRBV5-1 and TRBJ2-7; no definite D call. Germline V gene sequence: CDR1 SGHRS, CDR2 YFSETQ. The V end was cut by 2 bases, the J end by 3 bases, with 6 bases between. CDR3 length: 12 amino acids. The CDR3 DNA reads as TGCGCCAGCAGCTTAACCTACTACGAGCAGTACTTC. Translation: CASSLTYYEQYF.

This rearrangement joins TRBV28 to TRBJ2-5; TRBD2 matches at 12 bases. CDR1 and CDR2 (germline): MDHEN, SYDVKM. This CDR3 region has 15 residues. After removal of 6 bases from V and 5 bases from J, the junction contained 7 bases not matched to a gene. The CDR3, as DNA: TGTGCCAGCAGAACCCCTAGCGGGGGGGTTGAGACCCAGTACTTC. As protein: CASRTPSGGVETQYF.